The 16 T cell receptor beta chains below all came from one sample that was sequenced in a study of monozygotic twins with inflammatory bowel disease. TCRdb reprocessed the 5' RACE reads, with one entry per CDR3 protein and no DNA. The table lists roughly 330,000 distinct CDR3 sequences. The source material was blood. These receptors originate from a human donor with ulcerative colitis or Crohn's disease, or a healthy co-twin of an affected twin (not recorded which).

This sequence joins TRBV27 and TRBJ2-5; checking the TCRdb D call of TRBD2 is not possible without DNA. CDR3 size: 15 residues. The germline CDR1 and CDR2 sequences are MNHEY and SMNVEV (reference sequence). The CDR3 region is CASSFVRQEGETQYF.

This rearrangement joins TRBV20-1 to TRBJ2-5. This CDR3 has 12 amino acids. Per germline, CDR1 DFQATT and CDR2 SNEGSKA (reference sequence). This CDR3 is CSASRAQETLYF.

The gene calls are TRBV15 and TRBJ1-6; as DNA is missing, the TRBD1 call by TCRdb cannot be tested. The length of the CDR3 is 15 residues. The germline CDR1 and CDR2 sequences are LNHNV and YYDKDF (reference sequence). This chain's CDR3 is CATRRKTGSNSPLHF.

The CDR3 sequence is CASSLAFIGTDTQYF. The chain has TRBV7-6 and TRBJ2-3. CDR1 SGHVS and CDR2 FNYEAQ come from the germline V gene. The CDR3 has 15 residues.

V is TRBV4-3 and J is TRBJ2-3; TCRdb returns TRBD1, unconfirmable since there is no DNA. This CDR3 region has 12 residues. The germline gives CDR1 LGHNA, CDR2 YSLEER. This CDR3 reads CASSQEAGTQYF.

The chain joins TRBV5-5 to TRBJ2-1. The germline V gene has CDR1 SGHKS and CDR2 YYEKEE (reference sequence). This CDR3 is 14 amino acids long. CDR3 loop: CASSLMGSYNEQFF.

The chain recombines TRBV7-2 with TRBJ2-2; with no DNA, the TCRdb D assignment of TRBD2 cannot be verified. Germline V CDR1 and CDR2: SGHTA, FQGNSA. The CDR3 contains 16 residues. CDR3 region: CASSLHSGGGTGELFF.

The J gene is TRBJ2-7, the V gene TRBV7-2; the TCRdb D gene call, TRBD1, has no DNA to confirm it. Germline V CDR1 and CDR2: SGHTA, FQGNSA. The CDR3 is made up of 13 amino acids. The CDR3 loop is CASSDRATYEQYF.

The rearrangement uses TRBV7-6 and TRBJ2-2; TCRdb gives TRBD1 as the D gene, but with no DNA this cannot be confirmed. Germline assignment: CDR1 SGHVS and CDR2 FNYEAQ. The CDR3 has 15 amino acids. CDR3 region: CASSLARGDTGELFF.

V usage is TRBV5-4 and J usage is TRBJ2-3; without DNA, the TCRdb call of TRBD1 cannot be checked. The CDR3 spans 15 residues. From germline, CDR1 is SGHNT and CDR2 YYREEE (reference sequence). CDR3 residues: CASSSRDRRTDTQYF.

The V gene is TRBV12-3 or TRBV12-4, the J gene TRBJ2-2; TCRdb proposes TRBD1, but this gene call is untestable without DNA. The CDR3 covers 14 residues. CDR3: CASTLTGDTGELFF.

The CDR3 reads CASSPRRSLQETQYF. The V call is TRBV3-1, the J call TRBJ2-5; there is no DNA to check the TCRdb D call of TRBD1. The CDR3 is 15 residues long. CDR1 and CDR2 from the germline V gene are LGHDT and YNNKEL (reference sequence).

The V and J genes are TRBV6-2 or TRBV6-3 and TRBJ2-2; without DNA, the TCRdb call of TRBD1 cannot be checked. This CDR3 is built from 16 residues. Per germline, CDR1 MNHEY and CDR2 SVGEGT. This CDR3 is CASSSGKEKNTGELFF.

The chain links TRBV9 to TRBJ2-7; the TCRdb call, TRBD2, lacks DNA for checking. Looked up from germline, CDR1 is SGDLS and CDR2 is YYNGEE. The CDR3 covers 18 residues. CDR3 region: CASSVAGTSGSPFGEQYF.

The V call is TRBV5-1, the J call TRBJ2-5; TCRdb names TRBD2, which stays unverified in the absence of DNA. CDR3 length equals 15 residues. In germline, CDR1 is SGHRS, CDR2 YFSETQ. CDR3 sequence reads: CASSRGSSGQETQYF.

The V gene is TRBV7-8, the J gene TRBJ1-5. The germline gives CDR1 SGHVS, CDR2 FQNEAQ. This CDR3 is built from 13 residues. This CDR3 is CASSLEGLQPQHF.